These 18 T cell receptor beta chains share one sample of origin, sequenced in a study of radiotherapy plus CTLA-4 blockade in lung cancer. TCRdb's table, derived via immunoSEQ multiplex PCR, lists solely in-frame clones and lacks some. The table lists roughly 15,000 clones, 65% to 75% of them singletons. Sequencing was performed on peripheral blood, taken from a patient treated with radiotherapy plus ipilimumab. These receptors were collected from a human donor with non-small cell lung cancer whose response to radiotherapy plus ipilimumab could not be evaluated.

The V call is TRBV5-6, the J call TRBJ2-2; 8 nucleotides agree with TRBD1. The germline V gene has CDR1 SGHDT and CDR2 YYEEEE. The CDR3 contains 16 residues. J was trimmed by 2 bases and V by 1 base; bases with no gene match: 4. The CDR3 sequence: CASSLWGQVNTGELFF. CDR3 bases: TGTGCCAGCAGCTTGTGGGGACAGGTTAACACCGGGGAGCTGTTTTTT.

In its sample, this clone was seen a few times. The chain combines TRBV27 with TRBJ1-5; 8 bases fit TRBD1. The CDR3 is 17 residues long. Germline CDR1 MNHEY, CDR2 SMNVEV (reference sequence). With V trimmed by 5 bases and J by 2 bases, 11 bases remained unmatched. The chain's CDR3 is CASSATSGGAGNQPQHF. The CDR3 DNA is TGTGCCAGCAGTGCGACCTCAGGGGGCGCGGGCAATCAGCCCCAGCATTTT.

The rearrangement joins TRBV5-4 to TRBJ2-1; D possibly corresponds to TRBD1 (6 bases). The germline gives CDR1 SGHNT, CDR2 YYREEE (reference sequence). The CDR3 totals 14 residues. Trimming removed 4 bases from V and 6 bases from J, with 14 bases in between. CDR3 DNA: TGTGCCAGCAGCCCGTATATACAGGGCAATGAGCAGTTCTTC. Protein: CASSPYIQGNEQFF.

The J gene is TRBJ2-7, the V gene TRBV6-1; 7 bases match TRBD1. J lost 6 bases, V lost 5 bases, and 7 bases had no gene match. CDR1 and CDR2 from the germline V gene are MNHNS and SASEGT. The CDR3 totals 13 residues. The CDR3 reads CASSHDRVREQYF. CDR3 bases: TGTGCCAGCAGTCACGACAGGGTTCGCGAGCAGTACTTC.

The chain has TRBV14 and TRBJ1-4; 8 bases line up with TRBD1. The CDR3 extends over 14 amino acids. V was clipped by 1 base and J by 10 bases; unmatched bases: 5. The germline V gene encodes CDR1 SGHDN and CDR2 FVKESK. CDR3 protein: CASSQGQGNRKLFF. CDR3 DNA sequence: TGTGCCAGCAGCCAAGGACAGGGGAACCGAAAACTGTTTTTT.

A note on this clone: This specimen includes other DNA sequences encoding the same CDR3. This rearrangement joins TRBV6-1 to TRBJ1-1; D may be TRBD1 (6 bases). V was pared by 5 bases and J by 10 bases, with 11 bases between. CDR1 is MNHNS, CDR2 SASEGT, per germline. The CDR3 spans 11 residues. DNA for the CDR3: TGTGCCAGCAGTAACAGGGTCGGAGCTTTCTTT. Amino acids: CASSNRVGAFF.

The V and J genes are TRBV7-2 and TRBJ2-2; TRBD1 agrees at 7 bases. After removal of 4 bases from V and 4 bases from J, the junction contained 3 bases not matched to a gene. Looked up from germline, CDR1 is SGHTA and CDR2 is FQGNSA. The CDR3 is 14 amino acids. CDR3 region: CASSSGQITGELFF. Here the CDR3 DNA reads TGTGCCAGCAGCTCGGGACAGATCACCGGGGAGCTGTTTTTT.

This chain links TRBV30 with TRBJ2-5; D might be TRBD2 (7 bases). Germline V CDR1 and CDR2: GTSNPN, SVGIG (reference sequence). The CDR3 is made up of 12 amino acids. The chain's CDR3 is CARGAPGETQYF. In DNA form, the CDR3 reads TGTGCACGGGGGGCCCCAGGGGAGACCCAGTACTTC.

The table lists this clone with a few counts. The chain recombines TRBV25-1 with TRBJ1-4; D might be TRBD1 (5 bases). The CDR3 is made up of 16 amino acids. V gave up 2 bases and J gave up 0 bases, with 10 bases separating them. CDR1 and CDR2 (germline): MGHDK, SYGVNS. The CDR3 here is CASSEAQGATNEKLFF. DNA of the CDR3: TGTGCCAGCAGTGAAGCTCAGGGTGCAACTAATGAAAAACTGTTTTTT. The variable domain in full, with the rest retrieved from reference TRBV25-1 and TRBJ1-4, is EADIYQTPRYLVIGTGKKITLECSQTMGHDKMYWYQQDPGMELHLIHYSYGVNSTEKGDLSSESTVSRIRTEHFPLTLESARPSHTSQYLCASSEAQGATNEKLFFGSGTQLSVL.

The V gene is TRBV6-5, the J gene TRBJ2-3; D may be TRBD2 (7 bases). Germline assignment: CDR1 MNHEY and CDR2 SVGAGI. The CDR3 consists of 15 residues. V dropped 7 bases and J dropped 6 bases, with 20 bases sitting between them. The CDR3 here is CASTPSGGRGDTQYF. CDR3 nucleotide sequence: TGTGCCAGCACCCCCTCCGGGGGGCGGGGGGATACGCAGTATTTT.

The chain employs TRBV4-1 and TRBJ1-1, with D maybe TRBD1 (6 bases). V dropped 4 bases and J dropped 1 base, with 13 bases sitting between them. The CDR3 has 15 amino acids. Germline V gene data show CDR1 as MGHRA and CDR2 as YSYEKL. CDR3 residues: CASSPQGGSNTEAFF. As DNA, the CDR3 is TGCGCCAGCAGCCCTCAAGGGGGATCGAACACTGAAGCTTTCTTT.

This chain connects TRBV18 to TRBJ2-5; D is perhaps TRBD2 (5 bases). The V gene lost 4 bases and the J gene lost 5 bases, with 17 bases spanning the gap. The CDR3 contains 15 residues. The germline gives CDR1 KGHSH, CDR2 LQKENI. The CDR3 DNA follows: TGTGCCAGCTCACTCGAGGGAAGGTCCTTGGAGACCCAGTACTTC. It specifies CASSLEGRSLETQYF.

The chain is built from TRBV2 and TRBJ2-4; 7 positions match TRBD2. This CDR3 has 14 residues. Germline assignment: CDR1 SNHLY and CDR2 FYNNEI. V shed 4 bases and J 1 base; nucleotides not matched to a gene: 1. The CDR3 loop reads CASSGEGAKNIQYF. CDR3 coding DNA: TGTGCCAGCAGTGGGGAGGGGGCCAAAAACATTCAGTACTTC.

This clone appeared a few times. The CDR3 DNA sequence: TGTGCCAGCACGCGACAGGGGTCCCTTCTGAATTCACCCCTCCACTTT. Translated, it gives CASTRQGSLLNSPLHF. The rearrangement links TRBV27 to TRBJ1-6, with 8 bases lining up with TRBD1. CDR3 size: 16 residues. Germline CDR1 MNHEY, CDR2 SMNVEV (reference sequence). V shed 7 bases, J shed 7 bases, and the junction held 12 bases outside the gene matches.

This clone has more than one count but fewer than ten. The chain joins TRBV27 to TRBJ2-2, with 10 bases aligning to TRBD1. The CDR3 consists of 15 residues. Germline V CDR1 and CDR2: MNHEY, SMNVEV (reference sequence). Germline trimming cut 6 bases from V and 7 bases from J; bases unmatched to any gene: 8. CDR3 coding DNA: TGTGCCAGCAGACTCCGGGACAGGGGAATCGGGGAGCTGTTTTTT. Amino acids: CASRLRDRGIGELFF.

The chain carries TRBV28 and TRBJ1-2; 8 nucleotides agree with TRBD1. The V gene end was trimmed by 5 bases and the J gene end by 1 base; junction bases not matched to a gene: 3. The CDR3 loop spans 14 amino acids. Germline V gives CDR1 MDHEN, CDR2 SYDVKM. The CDR3 sequence is CASSQGQVNYGYTF. In DNA, the CDR3 is TGTGCCAGCAGTCAGGGACAGGTTAACTATGGCTACACCTTC.

This chain uses TRBV7-9 with TRBJ2-6, with unresolved D. CDR1 and CDR2 (germline): SEHNR, FQNEAQ (reference sequence). The ends were cut back, 3 bases at V and 1 base at J, with 7 bases in the middle. The CDR3 runs to 15 residues. CDR3 DNA: TGTGCCAGCAGCTTGAGTGAGTCTGGGGCCAACGTCCTGACTTTC. This codes for CASSLSESGANVLTF. The complete variable domain, with remaining parts taken from reference TRBV7-9 and TRBJ2-6, reads DTGVSQNPRHKITKRGQNVTFRCDPISEHNRLYWYRQTLGQGPEFLTYFQNEAQLEKSRLLSDRFSAERPKGSFSTLEIQRTEQGDSAMYLCASSLSESGANVLTFGAGSRLTVL.

The chain recombines TRBV19 with TRBJ2-2, with a weak D call TRBD1 (6 bases). The CDR3 contains 15 residues. V lost 4 bases and J 0 bases, leaving 9 bases between the germline ends. Germline V gene sequence: CDR1 LNHDA, CDR2 SQIVND (reference sequence). The CDR3: CASSKGDSNTGELFF. In nucleotides, the CDR3 is TGTGCCAGTAGTAAGGGGGATTCGAACACCGGGGAGCTGTTTTTT.